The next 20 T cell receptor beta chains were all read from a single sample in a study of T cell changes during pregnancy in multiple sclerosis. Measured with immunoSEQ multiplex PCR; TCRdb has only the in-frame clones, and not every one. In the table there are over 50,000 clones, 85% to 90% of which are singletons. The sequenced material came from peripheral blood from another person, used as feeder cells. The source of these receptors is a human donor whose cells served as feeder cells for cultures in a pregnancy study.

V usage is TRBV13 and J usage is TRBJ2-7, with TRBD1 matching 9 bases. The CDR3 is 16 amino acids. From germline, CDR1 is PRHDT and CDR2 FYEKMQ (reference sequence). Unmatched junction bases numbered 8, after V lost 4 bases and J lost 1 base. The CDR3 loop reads CASSSNRDRVSYEQYF. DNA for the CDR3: TGTGCCAGCAGCTCGAACCGGGACAGGGTTTCCTACGAGCAGTACTTC.

CDR3 nucleotides: TGTGCCAGTAGTATAAGTAACGGACAGGGTGGCTACACCTTC. Protein product: CASSISNGQGGYTF. The V and J genes are TRBV19 and TRBJ1-2; 8 bases fit TRBD1. The CDR3 totals 14 residues. Per germline, CDR1 LNHDA and CDR2 SQIVND (reference sequence). Unmatched junction bases numbered 6, after V lost 2 bases and J lost 7 bases.

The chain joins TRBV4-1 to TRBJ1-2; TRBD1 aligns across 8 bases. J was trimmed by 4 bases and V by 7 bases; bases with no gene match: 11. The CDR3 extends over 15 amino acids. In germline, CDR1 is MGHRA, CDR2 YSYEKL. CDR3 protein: CASTPSTGAGYGYTF. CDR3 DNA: TGCGCCAGCACCCCGTCGACAGGGGCGGGCTATGGCTACACCTTC.

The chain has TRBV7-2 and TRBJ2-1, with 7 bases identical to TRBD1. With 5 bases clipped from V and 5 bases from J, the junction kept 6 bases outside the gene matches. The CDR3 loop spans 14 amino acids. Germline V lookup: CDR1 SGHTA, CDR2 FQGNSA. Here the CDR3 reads CASSNGQDHNEQFF. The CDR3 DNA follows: TGTGCCAGCAGCAACGGACAGGATCACAATGAGCAGTTCTTC.

The CDR3 reads CATSRDLSGLGNYGYTF. The CDR3 nucleotides read TGTGCCACCAGCAGAGATCTATCGGGGCTGGGTAACTATGGCTACACCTTC. The rearrangement joins TRBV15 to TRBJ1-2, with D possibly being TRBD1 (5 bases). Germline-derived CDR1 and CDR2 are LNHNV and YYDKDF (reference sequence). V was cut by 0 bases and J by 1 base, with 15 bases left in between. The CDR3 is 17 residues long.

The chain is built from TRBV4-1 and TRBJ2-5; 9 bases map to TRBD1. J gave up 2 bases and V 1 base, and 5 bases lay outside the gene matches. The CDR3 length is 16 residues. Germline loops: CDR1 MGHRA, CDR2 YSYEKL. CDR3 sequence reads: CASSQGQGESQETQYF. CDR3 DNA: TGCGCCAGCAGCCAAGGACAGGGGGAAAGTCAAGAGACCCAGTACTTC.

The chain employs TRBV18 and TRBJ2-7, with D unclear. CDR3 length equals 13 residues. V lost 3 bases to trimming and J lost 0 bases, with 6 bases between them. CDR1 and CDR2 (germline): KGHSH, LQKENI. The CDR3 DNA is TGTGCCAGCTCACCTGGCAGCTCCTACGAGCAGTACTTC. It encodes CASSPGSSYEQYF.

Written as DNA, the CDR3 is TGTGCCAGCAGTCCCCAGACTAGCGGCACCCCCCCCACAGATACGCAGTATTTT. This translates into CASSPQTSGTPPTDTQYF. The chain couples TRBV27 to TRBJ2-3, with 9 bases that match TRBD2. This CDR3 region has 18 residues. Germline CDR1 and CDR2: MNHEY and SMNVEV (reference sequence). The V segment lost 5 bases and the J segment 2 bases; nucleotides outside the gene matches: 14.

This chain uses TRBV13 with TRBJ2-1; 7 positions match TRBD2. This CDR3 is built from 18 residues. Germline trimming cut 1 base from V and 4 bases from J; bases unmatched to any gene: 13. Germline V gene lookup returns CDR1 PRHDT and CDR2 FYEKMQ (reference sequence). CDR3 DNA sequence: TGTGCCAGCAGCTTAGCGGGGGGAAGCCAGTCGGTGTACAATGAGCAGTTCTTC. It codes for CASSLAGGSQSVYNEQFF. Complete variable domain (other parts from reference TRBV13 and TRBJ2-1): AAGVIQSPRHLIKEKRETATLKCYPIPRHDTVYWYQQGPGQDPQFLISFYEKMQSDKGSIPDRFSAQQFSDYHSELNMSSLELGDSALYFCASSLAGGSQSVYNEQFFGPGTRLTVL.

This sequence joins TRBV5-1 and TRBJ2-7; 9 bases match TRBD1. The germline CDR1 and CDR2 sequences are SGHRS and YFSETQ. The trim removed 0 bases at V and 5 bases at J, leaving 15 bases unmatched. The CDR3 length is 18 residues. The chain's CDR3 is CASSLALGQGVVKDEQYF. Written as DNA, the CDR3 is TGCGCCAGCAGCTTGGCCCTGGGACAGGGAGTCGTAAAGGACGAGCAGTACTTC.

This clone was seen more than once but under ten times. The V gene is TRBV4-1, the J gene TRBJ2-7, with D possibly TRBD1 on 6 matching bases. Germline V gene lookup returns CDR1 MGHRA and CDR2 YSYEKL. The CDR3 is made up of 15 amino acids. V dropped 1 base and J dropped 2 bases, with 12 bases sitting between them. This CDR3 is CASSQAAGATYEQYF. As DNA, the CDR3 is TGCGCCAGCAGCCAAGCCGCAGGGGCAACCTACGAGCAGTACTTC.

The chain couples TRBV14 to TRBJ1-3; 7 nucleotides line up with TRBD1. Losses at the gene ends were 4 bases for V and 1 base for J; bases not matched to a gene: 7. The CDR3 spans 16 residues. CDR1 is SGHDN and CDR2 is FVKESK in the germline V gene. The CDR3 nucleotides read TGTGCCAGCAGCCGCTCTCCGACAGGGTCTGGAAACACCATATATTTT. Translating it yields CASSRSPTGSGNTIYF.

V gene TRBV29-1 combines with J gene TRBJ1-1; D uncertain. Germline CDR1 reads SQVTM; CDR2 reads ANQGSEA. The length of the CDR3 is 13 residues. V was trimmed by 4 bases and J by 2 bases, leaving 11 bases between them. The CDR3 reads CSVARRENTEAFF. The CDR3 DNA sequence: TGCAGCGTTGCCCGGAGGGAAAACACTGAAGCTTTCTTT. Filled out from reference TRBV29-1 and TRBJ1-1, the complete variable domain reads SAVISQKPSRDICQRGTSLTIQCQVDSQVTMMFWYRQQPGQSLTLIATANQGSEATYESGFVIDKFPISRPNLTFSTLTVSNMSPEDSSIYLCSVARRENTEAFFGQGTRLTVV.

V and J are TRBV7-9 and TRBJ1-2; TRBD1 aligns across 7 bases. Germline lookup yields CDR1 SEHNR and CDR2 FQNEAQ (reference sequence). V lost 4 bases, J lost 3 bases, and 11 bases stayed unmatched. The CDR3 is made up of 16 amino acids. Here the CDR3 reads CASSSRQGGGDYGYTF. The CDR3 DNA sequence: TGTGCCAGCAGCTCCCGTCAGGGGGGGGGCGACTATGGCTACACCTTC.

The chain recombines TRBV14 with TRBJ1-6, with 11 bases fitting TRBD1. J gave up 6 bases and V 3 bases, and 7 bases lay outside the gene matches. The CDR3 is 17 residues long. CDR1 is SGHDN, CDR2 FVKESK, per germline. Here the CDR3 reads CASSHRTGGGSNSPLHF. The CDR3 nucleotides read TGTGCCAGCAGCCACCGGACAGGGGGCGGAAGTAATTCACCCCTCCACTTT.

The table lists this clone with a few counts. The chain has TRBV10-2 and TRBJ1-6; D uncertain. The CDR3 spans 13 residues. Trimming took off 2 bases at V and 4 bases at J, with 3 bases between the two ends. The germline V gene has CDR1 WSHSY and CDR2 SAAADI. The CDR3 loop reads CASSEQYNSPLHF. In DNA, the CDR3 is TGCGCCAGCAGTGAGCAGTATAATTCACCCCTCCACTTT.

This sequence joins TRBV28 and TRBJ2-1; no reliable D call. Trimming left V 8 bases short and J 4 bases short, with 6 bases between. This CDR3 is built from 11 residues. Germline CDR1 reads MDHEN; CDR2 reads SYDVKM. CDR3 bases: TGTGCCAGCGGATCTTACAATGAGCAGTTCTTC. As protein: CASGSYNEQFF.

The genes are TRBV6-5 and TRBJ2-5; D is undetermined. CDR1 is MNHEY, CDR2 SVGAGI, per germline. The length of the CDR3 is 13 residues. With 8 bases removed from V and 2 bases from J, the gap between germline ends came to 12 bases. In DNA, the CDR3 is TGTGCCAGCGCTTCTTGGAGTCAAGAGACCCAGTACTTC. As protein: CASASWSQETQYF.

CDR3 sequence: CASSFRQVLNTEAFF. CDR3 DNA sequence: TGTGCCAGCAGTTTTAGACAGGTGCTGAACACTGAAGCTTTCTTT. This chain connects TRBV6-5 to TRBJ1-1; TRBD1 might be the D (6 bases). Germline loops: CDR1 MNHEY, CDR2 SVGAGI. With 4 bases removed from V and 0 bases from J, the gap between germline ends came to 12 bases. The CDR3 sequence is 15 residues long.

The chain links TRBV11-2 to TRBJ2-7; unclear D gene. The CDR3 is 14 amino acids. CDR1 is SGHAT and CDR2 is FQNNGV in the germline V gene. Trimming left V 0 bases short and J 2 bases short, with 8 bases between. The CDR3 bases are TGTGCCAGCAGCTTAGAGCCAGTTCCCTACGAGCAGTACTTC. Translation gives CASSLEPVPYEQYF. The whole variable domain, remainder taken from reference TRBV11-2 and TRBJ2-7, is EAGVAQSPRYKIIEKRQSVAFWCNPISGHATLYWYQQILGQGPKLLIQFQNNGVVDDSQLPKDRFSAERLKGVDSTLKIQPAKLEDSAVYLCASSLEPVPYEQYFGPGTRLTVT.